This T cell receptor beta chain was obtained from a study of radiotherapy plus CTLA-4 blockade in lung cancer. Whole-study results and caveats: Radiotherapy with ipilimumab was followed by blood expansion of tumor-derived clones.

TCRdb keeps only in-frame clones here, not all; method: immunoSEQ multiplex PCR. The table records tens of thousands of clones, more than 70% of them present only once. This clone was seen once. No antigen is known for it. This clonotype was sampled from a human donor with non-small cell lung cancer that progressed on radiotherapy plus ipilimumab. The input for sequencing was peripheral blood, taken from a patient treated with radiotherapy plus ipilimumab.

This chain's CDR3 is CASSLGTSGRARYEQYF. The CDR3 DNA is TGTGCCAGCAGCTTGGGCACTAGCGGGAGGGCGAGGTACGAGCAGTACTTC. V usage is TRBV5-6 and J usage is TRBJ2-7, with TRBD2 matching 13 bases. CDR3 length: 17 residues. The trim removed 0 bases at V and 4 bases at J, leaving 7 bases unmatched. Germline CDR1 SGHDT, CDR2 YYEEEE.